A selection of T cell receptor beta chains follows, all from one sample in a study of blood T cell repertoires in COVID-19. Produced via immunoSEQ multiplex PCR; TCRdb's table is partial and in-frame only. The sample lists roughly 100,000 clones; roughly 79% were seen once. Sequenced material: peripheral blood. The source is a man aged 80 or over with COVID-19, enrolled during active disease. The CDR3 runs from the conserved cysteine through the conserved F or W. The order of the fields is D gene, J gene, clone size, V gene, CDR3 protein, CDR3 DNA. D genes are given only for firm matches. Size tells how often a clone was seen (once, few, many) or the class of an expanded clone, and some rows leave it out.

D gene: TRBD2
J gene: TRBJ2-3
clone size: -
V gene: TRBV30
CDR3 protein: CAWSVRGGGTTDTQYF
CDR3 DNA: TGTGCCTGGAGTGTAAGAGGCGGGGGAACCACAGATACGCAGTATTTT

D gene: -
J gene: TRBJ2-2
clone size: -
V gene: TRBV18
CDR3 protein: CASSPGHFYTGELFF
CDR3 DNA: TGTGCCAGCTCACCGGGACACTTTTACACCGGGGAGCTGTTTTTT

D gene: -
J gene: TRBJ2-3
clone size: -
V gene: TRBV5-4
CDR3 protein: CASSSYGDTQYF
CDR3 DNA: TGTGCCAGCAGCTCATACGGAGATACGCAGTATTTT

D gene: TRBD1
J gene: TRBJ1-3
clone size: -
V gene: TRBV19
CDR3 protein: CASSTTGEGNTIYF
CDR3 DNA: TGTGCCAGTAGTACGACAGGGGAAGGAAACACCATATATTTT

D gene: -
J gene: TRBJ2-7
clone size: -
V gene: TRBV6-5
CDR3 protein: CASRRLEGSEQYF
CDR3 DNA: TGTGCCAGCAGGAGACTAGAGGGGAGCGAGCAGTACTTC

D gene: -
J gene: TRBJ1-1
clone size: once
V gene: TRBV6-1
CDR3 protein: CASSEGTGEAFF
CDR3 DNA: TGTGCCAGCAGTGAAGGTACAGGGGAAGCTTTCTTT

D gene: -
J gene: TRBJ2-1
clone size: -
V gene: TRBV7-8
CDR3 protein: CASRPSSGVNEQFF
CDR3 DNA: TGTGCCAGCAGACCCTCGTCAGGGGTCAATGAGCAGTTCTTC

D gene: TRBD1
J gene: TRBJ1-5
clone size: -
V gene: TRBV18
CDR3 protein: CASSPTGGQGQPQHF
CDR3 DNA: TGTGCCAGCTCACCGACAGGGGGCCAGGGACAGCCCCAGCATTTT

D gene: -
J gene: TRBJ1-2
clone size: -
V gene: TRBV11-2
CDR3 protein: CASSLGTAVYGYTF
CDR3 DNA: TGTGCCAGCAGCTTAGGGACAGCAGTCTATGGCTACACCTTC

D gene: -
J gene: TRBJ1-1
clone size: -
V gene: TRBV9
CDR3 protein: CASSHLEAFTEAFF
CDR3 DNA: TGTGCCAGCAGCCATCTTGAGGCGTTCACTGAAGCTTTCTTT

D gene: -
J gene: TRBJ1-5
clone size: few
V gene: TRBV19
CDR3 protein: CASSREGDQPQHF
CDR3 DNA: TGTGCCAGTAGCCGAGAGGGGGATCAGCCCCAGCATTTT

D gene: -
J gene: TRBJ1-4
clone size: -
V gene: TRBV5-4
CDR3 protein: CASSLSSGTEKLFF
CDR3 DNA: TGTGCCAGCAGCTTGTCATCCGGTACTGAAAAACTGTTTTTT

D gene: -
J gene: TRBJ2-2
clone size: once
V gene: TRBV19
CDR3 protein: CASSTTGLPNTGELFF
CDR3 DNA: TGTGCCAGTAGTACTACGGGACTGCCGAACACCGGGGAGCTGTTTTTT

D gene: -
J gene: TRBJ1-5
clone size: -
V gene: TRBV10-1
CDR3 protein: CASSVRGNQPQHF
CDR3 DNA: TGCGCCAGCAGTGTCAGGGGCAATCAGCCCCAGCATTTT

D gene: -
J gene: TRBJ1-5
clone size: -
V gene: TRBV28
CDR3 protein: CASCTTQGGDQPQHF
CDR3 DNA: TGTGCCAGCTGTACAACCCAGGGAGGGGACCAGCCCCAGCATTTT

D gene: TRBD2
J gene: TRBJ2-3
clone size: -
V gene: TRBV6-1
CDR3 protein: CASSDSGSITDTQYF
CDR3 DNA: TGTGCCAGCAGTGATAGCGGGTCTATCACAGATACGCAGTATTTT

D gene: -
J gene: TRBJ1-3
clone size: -
V gene: TRBV4-1
CDR3 protein: CASSRTGTRDTIYF
CDR3 DNA: TGCGCCAGCAGTCGTACCGGGACTAGGGACACCATATATTTT

D gene: -
J gene: TRBJ2-7
clone size: few
V gene: TRBV5-4
CDR3 protein: CASSLGSGSYEQYF
CDR3 DNA: TGTGCCAGCAGCTTGGGTTCAGGGTCCTACGAGCAGTACTTC

D gene: -
J gene: TRBJ2-7
clone size: -
V gene: TRBV7-9
CDR3 protein: CASSPRTAGKNEQYF
CDR3 DNA: TGTGCCAGCAGTCCACGGACAGCAGGGAAGAACGAGCAGTACTTC

D gene: TRBD1
J gene: TRBJ2-5
clone size: once
V gene: TRBV27
CDR3 protein: CASSRQGFQETQYF
CDR3 DNA: TGTGCCAGCAGCCGACAGGGGTTCCAAGAGACCCAGTACTTC

D gene: -
J gene: TRBJ1-2
clone size: -
V gene: TRBV2
CDR3 protein: CASSEENSRNYGYTF
CDR3 DNA: TGTGCCAGCAGTGAAGAAAACAGCCGGAACTATGGCTACACCTTC

D gene: TRBD2
J gene: TRBJ2-5
clone size: few
V gene: TRBV27
CDR3 protein: CASWTSGRGLETQYF
CDR3 DNA: TGTGCCAGTTGGACTAGCGGGAGAGGTCTTGAGACCCAGTACTTC

D gene: TRBD2
J gene: TRBJ2-1
clone size: -
V gene: TRBV9
CDR3 protein: CASSVTLAGGGNEQFF
CDR3 DNA: TGTGCCAGCAGCGTCACACTAGCGGGAGGGGGCAATGAGCAGTTCTTC

D gene: -
J gene: TRBJ2-7
clone size: -
V gene: TRBV28
CDR3 protein: CASSFLPSYEQYF
CDR3 DNA: TGTGCCAGCAGTTTCCTACCTTCCTACGAGCAGTACTTC

D gene: -
J gene: TRBJ2-7
clone size: -
V gene: TRBV6-1
CDR3 protein: CASSEAGGLYSTYEQYF
CDR3 DNA: TGTGCCAGCAGTGAAGCGGGGGGTTTATACTCTACCTACGAGCAGTACTTC

D gene: TRBD1
J gene: TRBJ1-5
clone size: -
V gene: TRBV19
CDR3 protein: CASSILSQTGGSNQPQHF
CDR3 DNA: TGTGCCAGTAGTATACTGTCTCAGACAGGGGGAAGCAATCAGCCCCAGCATTTT

D gene: -
J gene: TRBJ2-1
clone size: once
V gene: TRBV7-2
CDR3 protein: CASSARSNNEQFF
CDR3 DNA: TGTGCCAGCAGCGCTCGATCTAACAATGAGCAGTTCTTC

D gene: TRBD1
J gene: TRBJ2-1
clone size: -
V gene: TRBV11-3
CDR3 protein: CASSQTGQGVNEQFF
CDR3 DNA: TGTGCCAGCAGCCAAACGGGACAGGGGGTCAATGAGCAGTTCTTC

D gene: TRBD2
J gene: TRBJ2-7
clone size: -
V gene: TRBV5-6
CDR3 protein: CASSAVRFWSSGRYEQYF
CDR3 DNA: TGTGCCAGCAGCGCTGTAAGGTTTTGGTCTAGCGGGAGATACGAGCAGTACTTC

D gene: -
J gene: TRBJ1-4
clone size: few
V gene: TRBV19
CDR3 protein: CASKRRGEKLFF
CDR3 DNA: TGTGCCAGTAAGAGGCGCGGTGAAAAACTGTTTTTT

D gene: -
J gene: TRBJ2-2
clone size: -
V gene: TRBV4-3
CDR3 protein: CASSQDTRGTGELFF
CDR3 DNA: TGCGCCAGCAGCCAAGATACAAGGGGTACCGGGGAGCTGTTTTTT

D gene: -
J gene: TRBJ1-6
clone size: -
V gene: TRBV6-5
CDR3 protein: CASRGVGGVNSPLHF
CDR3 DNA: TGTGCCAGCCGGGGGGTCGGGGGTGTGAATTCACCCCTCCACTTT

D gene: -
J gene: TRBJ1-6
clone size: -
V gene: TRBV10-3
CDR3 protein: CAISEFGAPRNSPLHF
CDR3 DNA: TGTGCCATCAGTGAGTTTGGGGCCCCAAGGAATTCACCCCTCCACTTT

D gene: TRBD2
J gene: TRBJ2-7
clone size: -
V gene: TRBV18
CDR3 protein: CASSPGGGAYEQYF
CDR3 DNA: TGTGCCAGCTCACCGGGCGGGGGGGCCTACGAGCAGTACTTC

D gene: TRBD2
J gene: TRBJ2-7
clone size: once
V gene: TRBV7-9
CDR3 protein: CASSLVVSGGLEQYF
CDR3 DNA: TGTGCCAGCAGCTTAGTGGTTAGCGGGGGCCTCGAGCAGTACTTC

D gene: -
J gene: TRBJ2-3
clone size: -
V gene: TRBV7-2
CDR3 protein: CASSQLAPGGDTQYF
CDR3 DNA: TGTGCCAGCAGCCAACTAGCTCCTGGGGGGGATACGCAGTATTTT

D gene: TRBD1
J gene: TRBJ1-1
clone size: -
V gene: TRBV19
CDR3 protein: CASRGDRLMNTEAFF
CDR3 DNA: TGTGCCAGTAGGGGGGACAGGCTGATGAACACTGAAGCTTTCTTT

D gene: TRBD2
J gene: TRBJ2-3
clone size: -
V gene: TRBV3-1/TRBV3-2
CDR3 protein: CASSPRLAGGGTDTQYF
CDR3 DNA: TGTGCCAGCAGCCCTCGACTAGCGGGGGGTGGGACAGATACGCAGTATTTT

D gene: -
J gene: TRBJ1-1
clone size: -
V gene: TRBV10-2
CDR3 protein: CASSESGVVSAFF
CDR3 DNA: TGCGCCAGCAGTGAGTCGGGCGTTGTGAGTGCTTTCTTT

D gene: -
J gene: TRBJ2-1
clone size: -
V gene: TRBV25-1
CDR3 protein: CASSEPRARANEQFF
CDR3 DNA: TGTGCCAGCAGTGAACCCCGGGCCAGGGCCAATGAGCAGTTCTTC

D gene: TRBD1
J gene: TRBJ2-3
clone size: few
V gene: TRBV24-1
CDR3 protein: CATRPGTGKSTDTQYF
CDR3 DNA: TGTGCCACCAGACCCGGGACAGGGAAATCCACAGATACGCAGTATTTT

D gene: TRBD1
J gene: TRBJ1-1
clone size: -
V gene: TRBV6-4
CDR3 protein: CASSEGQGRTEAFF
CDR3 DNA: TGTGCCAGCAGTGAGGGACAGGGACGAACTGAAGCTTTCTTT

D gene: TRBD2
J gene: TRBJ2-2
clone size: -
V gene: TRBV27
CDR3 protein: CASSFRLGLGGTGELFF
CDR3 DNA: TGTGCCAGCAGTTTTCGCCTCGGACTAGGCGGCACCGGGGAGCTGTTTTTT

D gene: TRBD2
J gene: TRBJ2-1
clone size: -
V gene: TRBV6-6
CDR3 protein: CASKASGSSYNEQFF
CDR3 DNA: TGTGCCAGCAAGGCTAGCGGGTCCTCCTACAATGAGCAGTTCTTC

D gene: -
J gene: TRBJ1-1
clone size: -
V gene: TRBV30
CDR3 protein: CAWSVAGLLSEAFF
CDR3 DNA: TGTGCCTGGAGTGTAGCAGGGCTCCTCTCTGAAGCTTTCTTT

D gene: -
J gene: TRBJ2-7
clone size: few
V gene: TRBV11-2
CDR3 protein: CASSLAGLTYEQYF
CDR3 DNA: TGTGCCAGCAGCTTGGCGGGACTCACATACGAGCAGTACTTC

D gene: TRBD1
J gene: TRBJ2-7
clone size: -
V gene: TRBV27
CDR3 protein: CASSKDRVTYEQYF
CDR3 DNA: TGTGCCAGCAGTAAGGACAGGGTCACCTACGAGCAGTACTTC

D gene: TRBD1
J gene: TRBJ1-1
clone size: -
V gene: TRBV6-1
CDR3 protein: CASSEGGDRRAFF
CDR3 DNA: TGTGCCAGCAGTGAAGGGGGGGACAGGAGGGCTTTCTTT

D gene: -
J gene: TRBJ1-2
clone size: -
V gene: TRBV5-1
CDR3 protein: CASSLAGGGNYGYTF
CDR3 DNA: TGCGCCAGCAGCTTGGCTGGCGGGGGGAACTATGGCTACACCTTC

D gene: -
J gene: TRBJ2-7
clone size: few
V gene: TRBV27
CDR3 protein: CASSLSGGLVGEQYF
CDR3 DNA: TGTGCCAGCAGTTTATCCGGGGGTCTGGTCGGCGAGCAGTACTTC